This T cell receptor (beta chain) emerged from a study of T cells after yellow fever vaccination. About the study: Fractions with few cells were prepared using SMART-Seq v4 Ultra Low Input.

The V gene lost 1 base and the J gene lost 2 bases, with 6 bases spanning the gap. Germline CDR1 and CDR2: DFQATT and SNEGSKA (reference sequence). The CDR3 sequence is 12 residues long. In its sample, this clonotype was seen many times. 5'RACE template switching generated TCR cDNA, adding a universal primer site and UMIs. TCRdb reprocessed the 5' RACE reads with MiXCR, giving one entry per CDR3 protein. The sample contains 40,000 to 55,000 distinct CDR3 sequences, less than 8.5% of which appear only once. Whole-study results and caveats: The booster response re-showed most primary clones: approximately 95% CD4, about 89% CD8. The appearance of a small share of clonotypes in both CD4 and CD8 compartments was observed.

The clonotype was recovered from a man between 18 and 29 years old who received the YFV17D yellow fever vaccine. The sample consisted of CD8+ T cells not binding an NS4B(214-222) dextramer, sorted from PBMCs, taken around 45 days after the first yellow fever vaccination. V gene TRBV20-1 combines with J gene TRBJ2-7, with D hard to call. CDR3 protein: CSARVQTYEQYF. The CDR3 coding sequence is TGCAGTGCTAGAGTGCAGACCTACGAGCAGTACTTC.